This T cell receptor (beta chain) emerged from a study of beta chain features in type 1 diabetes. Every single donor gave one heparinised blood draw, and these averaged approximately 100 mL. CDR1 SGHTA and CDR2 FQGTGA come from the germline V gene. Trimming cost V 2 bases and J 5 bases, with 4 bases left between them. The CDR3 is 12 amino acids. Comment on this clone: Its antigen is undetermined.

Broader study findings: No resolution was reached here on whether HLA type influences TCRB rearrangement. Among patients, naive, central memory and Treg TCRB repertoires appeared more similar than among healthy donors.

Reverse transcribing all isolated RNA meant expressed TCRB transcripts were sequenced. Only in-frame clones appear in the TCRdb table, and some are missing; sequencing was by immunoSEQ multiplex PCR. The data hold 900,000 or so clones, with 17% observed a single time. The J gene is TRBJ1-5, the V gene TRBV7-3; D is ambiguous. The sequence was obtained from a woman aged 18-35 years in good health. The sample comprised naive CD4+ T cells from blood. The CDR3 reads CASSLGYQPQHF. In DNA, the CDR3 is TGTGCCAGCAGCTTAGGGTATCAGCCCCAGCATTTT.